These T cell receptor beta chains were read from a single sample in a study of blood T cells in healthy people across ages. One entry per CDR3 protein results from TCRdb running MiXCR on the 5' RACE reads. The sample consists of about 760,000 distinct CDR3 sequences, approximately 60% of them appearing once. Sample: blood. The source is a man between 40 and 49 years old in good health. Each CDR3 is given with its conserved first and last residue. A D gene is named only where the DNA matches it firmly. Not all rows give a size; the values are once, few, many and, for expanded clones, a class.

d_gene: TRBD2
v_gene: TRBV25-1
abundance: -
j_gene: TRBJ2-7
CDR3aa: CASSGEGLAGVIHEQYF
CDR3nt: TGTGCCAGCAGTGGCGAGGGACTAGCGGGAGTAATCCACGAGCAGTACTTC

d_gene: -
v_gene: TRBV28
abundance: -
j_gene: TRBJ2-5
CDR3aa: CASRMTGAAQETQYF
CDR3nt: TGTGCCAGCAGGATGACAGGTGCGGCGCAAGAGACCCAGTACTTC

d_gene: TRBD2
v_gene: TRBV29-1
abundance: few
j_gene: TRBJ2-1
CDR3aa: CSVEGLLAGVGNEQFF
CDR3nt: TGCAGCGTTGAGGGACTACTGGCGGGAGTGGGCAATGAGCAGTTCTTC

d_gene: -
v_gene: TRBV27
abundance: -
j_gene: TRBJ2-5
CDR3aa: CASKRTSEEQETQYF
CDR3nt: TGTGCCAGCAAACGAACAAGCGAGGAGCAAGAGACCCAGTACTTC

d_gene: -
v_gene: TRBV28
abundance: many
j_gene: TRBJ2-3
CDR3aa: CASSVTIPDTQYF
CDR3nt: TGTGCCAGCAGTGTTACCATCCCAGATACGCAGTATTTT

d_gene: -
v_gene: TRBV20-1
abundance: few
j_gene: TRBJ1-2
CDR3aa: CSAEDSRGYGYTF
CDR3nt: TGCAGTGCCGAAGACAGCAGGGGTTATGGCTACACCTTC

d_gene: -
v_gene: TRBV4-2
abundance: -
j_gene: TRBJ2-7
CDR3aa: CAGSPPGVSSYEQYF
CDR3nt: TGTGCCGGCAGCCCCCCGGGAGTAAGCTCCTACGAGCAGTACTTC

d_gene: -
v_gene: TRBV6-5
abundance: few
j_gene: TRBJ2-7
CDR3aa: CASSYSISSHEQYF
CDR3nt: TGTGCCAGCAGTTACTCGATTAGTAGTCACGAGCAGTACTTC

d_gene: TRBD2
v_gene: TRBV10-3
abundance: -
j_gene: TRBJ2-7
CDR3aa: CAISEGVAGPSYNEQYF
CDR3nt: TGTGCCATCAGTGAGGGGGTAGCGGGGCCCTCCTACAATGAGCAGTACTTC

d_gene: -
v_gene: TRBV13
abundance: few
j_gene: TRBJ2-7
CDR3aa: CASSLAQMSYEQYF
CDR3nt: TGTGCCAGCAGCTTAGCCCAGATGTCCTACGAGCAGTACTTC

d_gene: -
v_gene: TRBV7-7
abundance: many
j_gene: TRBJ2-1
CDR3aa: CASSLGAGRRYNEQFF
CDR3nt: TGTGCCAGCAGCTTAGGGGCGGGACGCAGATACAATGAGCAGTTCTTC

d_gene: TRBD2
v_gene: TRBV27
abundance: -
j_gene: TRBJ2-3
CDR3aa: CASRGLAYRRQYF
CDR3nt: TGTGCCAGCAGGGGACTAGCGTACAGGAGGCAGTATTTT

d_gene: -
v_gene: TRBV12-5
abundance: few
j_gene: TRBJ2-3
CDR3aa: CASGLSFGSPSTDTQYF
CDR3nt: TGTGCTAGTGGTTTGAGTTTTGGGAGCCCTAGCACAGATACGCAGTATTTT

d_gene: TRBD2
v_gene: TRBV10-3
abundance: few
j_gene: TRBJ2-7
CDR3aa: CAISGSAGEGYEQYF
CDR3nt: TGTGCCATCAGCGGATCGGCGGGAGAAGGCTACGAGCAGTACTTC

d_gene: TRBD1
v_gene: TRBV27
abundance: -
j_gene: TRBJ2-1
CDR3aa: CASSRDRAKANNEQFF
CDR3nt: TGTGCCAGCAGTCGCGACAGGGCCAAGGCGAATAATGAGCAGTTCTTC

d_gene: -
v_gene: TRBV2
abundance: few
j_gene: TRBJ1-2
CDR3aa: CASPLRGAPSSGYTF
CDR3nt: TGTGCCAGCCCCTTGAGAGGGGCCCCTTCCAGTGGCTACACCTTC

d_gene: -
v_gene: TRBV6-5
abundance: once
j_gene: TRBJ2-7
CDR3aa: CASSEGGFASYEQYF
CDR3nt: TGTGCCAGCAGTGAGGGGGGCTTTGCGTCCTACGAGCAGTACTTC

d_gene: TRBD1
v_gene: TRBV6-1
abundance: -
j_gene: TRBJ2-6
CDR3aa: CASNGGQGIAGANVLTF
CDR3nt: TGTGCCAGCAACGGGGGACAGGGGATCGCTGGGGCCAACGTCCTGACTTTC

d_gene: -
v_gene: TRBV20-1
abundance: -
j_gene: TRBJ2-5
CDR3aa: CSGRAGVQETQYF
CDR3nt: TGCAGTGGAAGGGCCGGGGTACAAGAGACCCAGTACTTC

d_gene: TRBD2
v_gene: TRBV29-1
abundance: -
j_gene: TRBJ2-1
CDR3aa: CSERTSGRANEQFF
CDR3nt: TGCAGCGAAAGGACTAGCGGGAGGGCCAATGAGCAGTTCTTC

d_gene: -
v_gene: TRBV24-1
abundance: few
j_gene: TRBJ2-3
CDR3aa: CATSGHRRSTDTQYF
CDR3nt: TGTGCCACCAGTGGTCACAGGCGGTCCACAGATACGCAGTATTTT

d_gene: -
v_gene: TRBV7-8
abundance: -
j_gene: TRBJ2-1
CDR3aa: CASSLVAWVNEQFF
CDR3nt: TGTGCCAGCAGCTTAGTGGCGTGGGTCAATGAGCAGTTCTTC

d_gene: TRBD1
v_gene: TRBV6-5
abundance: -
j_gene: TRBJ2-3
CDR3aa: CASSYRQGHDTQYF
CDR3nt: TGTGCCAGCAGTTACCGACAGGGGCATGATACGCAGTATTTT

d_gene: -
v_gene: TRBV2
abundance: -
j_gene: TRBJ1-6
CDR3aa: CASSETDTGTNSPLHF
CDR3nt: TGTGCCAGCAGTGAAACGGACACGGGTACTAATTCACCCCTCCACTTT

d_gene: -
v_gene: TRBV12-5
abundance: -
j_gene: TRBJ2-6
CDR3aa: CASGPPGAVSGANVLTF
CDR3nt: TGTGCTAGTGGTCCCCCAGGCGCAGTATCTGGGGCCAACGTCCTGACTTTC

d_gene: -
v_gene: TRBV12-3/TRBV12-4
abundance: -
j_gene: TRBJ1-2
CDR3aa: CASLASQVTGYTF
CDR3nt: TGTGCCAGCCTGGCTAGCCAGGTGACTGGCTACACCTTC

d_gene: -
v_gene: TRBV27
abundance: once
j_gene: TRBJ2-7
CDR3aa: CASRLVLRTYEQYF
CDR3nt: TGTGCCAGCAGACTAGTTCTGAGGACCTACGAGCAGTACTTC

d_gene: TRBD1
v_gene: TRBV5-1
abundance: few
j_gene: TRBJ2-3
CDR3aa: CASSGGQVGTDTQYF
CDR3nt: TGCGCCAGCAGCGGGGGACAGGTTGGGACAGATACGCAGTATTTT

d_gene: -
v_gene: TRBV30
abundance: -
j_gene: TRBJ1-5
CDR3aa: CAWDDTNQPQHF
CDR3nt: TGTGCCTGGGATGATACCAATCAGCCCCAGCATTTT

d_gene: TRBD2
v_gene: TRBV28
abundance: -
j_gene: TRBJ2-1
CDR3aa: CATSIFDAGTSGRRGYNEQFF
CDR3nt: TGTGCCACATCGATCTTTGACGCCGGGACTAGCGGGAGGAGGGGCTACAATGAGCAGTTCTTC

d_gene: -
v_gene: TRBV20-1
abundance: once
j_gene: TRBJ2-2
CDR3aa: CSARDQKGVEGELFF
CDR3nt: TGCAGTGCTAGAGATCAAAAAGGCGTCGAAGGGGAGCTGTTTTTT

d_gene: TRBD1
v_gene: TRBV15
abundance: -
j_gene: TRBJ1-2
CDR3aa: CATSRYRGSYGYTF
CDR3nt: TGTGCCACCAGCAGGTACAGGGGAAGCTATGGCTACACCTTC

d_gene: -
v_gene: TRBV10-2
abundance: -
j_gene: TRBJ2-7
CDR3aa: CASSESIGEQYF
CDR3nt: TGCGCCAGCAGTGAGTCGATAGGGGAGCAGTACTTC

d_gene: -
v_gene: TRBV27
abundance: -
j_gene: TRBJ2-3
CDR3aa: CASSFRQGRGTDTQYF
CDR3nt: TGTGCCAGCAGTTTTCGTCAGGGAAGGGGCACAGATACGCAGTATTTT

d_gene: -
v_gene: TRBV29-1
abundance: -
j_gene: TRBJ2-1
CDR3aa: CSVELDGVRNEQFF
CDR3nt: TGCAGCGTTGAATTAGACGGGGTGAGGAATGAGCAGTTCTTC

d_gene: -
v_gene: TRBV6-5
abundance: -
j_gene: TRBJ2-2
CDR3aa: CASSYSAQTNTGELFF
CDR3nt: TGTGCCAGCAGCTACTCGGCACAAACGAACACCGGGGAGCTGTTTTTT

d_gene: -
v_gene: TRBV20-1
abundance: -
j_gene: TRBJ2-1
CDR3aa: CSAREGFYNEQFF
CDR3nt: TGCAGTGCTAGAGAAGGGTTCTACAATGAGCAGTTCTTC

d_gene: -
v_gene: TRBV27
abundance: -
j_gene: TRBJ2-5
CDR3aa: CASGEGNEQYF
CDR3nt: TGTGCCAGCGGGGAAGGAAATGAGCAGTACTTC

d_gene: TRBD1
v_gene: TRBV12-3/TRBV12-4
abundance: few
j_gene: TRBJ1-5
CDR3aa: CASRGTGDQPQHF
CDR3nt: TGTGCCAGCAGGGGGACAGGGGATCAGCCCCAGCATTTT

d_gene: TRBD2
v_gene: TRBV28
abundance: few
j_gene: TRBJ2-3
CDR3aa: CASSLLGLGRGRDTQYF
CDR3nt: TGTGCCAGCAGTTTATTGGGTTTAGGGAGGGGCCGAGATACGCAGTATTTT

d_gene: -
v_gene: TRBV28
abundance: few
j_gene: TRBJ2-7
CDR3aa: CASSDSSSYEQYF
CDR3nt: TGTGCCAGCAGTGACAGTAGCTCCTACGAGCAGTACTTC

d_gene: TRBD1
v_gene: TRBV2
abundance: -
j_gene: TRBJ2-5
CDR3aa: CASSGGTDFQETQYF
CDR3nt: TGTGCCAGCAGTGGAGGGACAGACTTTCAAGAGACCCAGTACTTC

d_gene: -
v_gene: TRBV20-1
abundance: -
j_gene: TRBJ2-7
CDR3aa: CSARVPIGEQYF
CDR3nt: TGCAGTGCTAGAGTTCCGATCGGCGAGCAGTACTTC

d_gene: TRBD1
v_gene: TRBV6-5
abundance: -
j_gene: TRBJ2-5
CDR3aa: CASQGGPETQYF
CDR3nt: TGTGCCAGCCAAGGGGGCCCCGAGACCCAGTACTTC

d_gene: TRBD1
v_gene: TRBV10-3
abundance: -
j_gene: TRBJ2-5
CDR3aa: CAISRGQGDQETQYF
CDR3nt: TGTGCCATCAGCAGAGGACAGGGTGACCAAGAGACCCAGTACTTC

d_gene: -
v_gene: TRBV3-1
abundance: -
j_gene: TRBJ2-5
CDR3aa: CASSQLYPGGATEETQYF
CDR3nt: TGTGCCAGCAGCCAACTTTACCCCGGAGGGGCCACTGAAGAGACCCAGTACTTC

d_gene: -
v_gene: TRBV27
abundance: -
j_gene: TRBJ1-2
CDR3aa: CASGRTARGCTF
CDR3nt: TGTGCCAGCGGTAGAACAGCCCGGGGCTGCACCTTC

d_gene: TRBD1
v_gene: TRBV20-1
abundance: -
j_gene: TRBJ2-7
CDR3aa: CSALTPQGAEQYF
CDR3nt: TGCAGTGCCCTAACCCCCCAGGGGGCCGAGCAGTACTTC

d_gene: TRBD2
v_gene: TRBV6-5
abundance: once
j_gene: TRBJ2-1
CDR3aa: CASSFGGGTLEQFF
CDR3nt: TGTGCCAGCAGTTTCGGGGGAGGGACTCTCGAGCAGTTCTTC

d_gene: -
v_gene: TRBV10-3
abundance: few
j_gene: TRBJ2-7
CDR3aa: CAISESQGALSSEQYF
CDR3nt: TGTGCCATCAGTGAGTCTCAAGGGGCCCTCTCTTCAGAGCAGTACTTC

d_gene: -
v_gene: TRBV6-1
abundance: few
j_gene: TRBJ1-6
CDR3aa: CASSGQDSPLHF
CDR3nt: TGTGCCAGCAGCGGCCAGGATTCACCCCTCCACTTT

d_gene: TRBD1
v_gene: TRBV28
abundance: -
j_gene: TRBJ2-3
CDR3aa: CASIGTGATGDTQYF
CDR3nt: TGTGCCAGCATCGGGACAGGGGCCACAGGGGATACGCAGTATTTT

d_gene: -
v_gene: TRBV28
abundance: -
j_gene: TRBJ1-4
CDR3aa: CASSSIGRGLNEKLFF
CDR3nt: TGTGCCAGCAGTTCCATCGGCAGAGGACTGAATGAAAAACTGTTTTTT

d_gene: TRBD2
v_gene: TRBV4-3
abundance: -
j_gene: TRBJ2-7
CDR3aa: CASSQAGLFNEQYF
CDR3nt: TGCGCCAGCAGCCAAGCGGGACTATTTAATGAGCAGTACTTC

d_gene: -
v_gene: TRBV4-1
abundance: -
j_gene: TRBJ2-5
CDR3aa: CASSQVIRQETQYF
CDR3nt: TGCGCCAGCAGCCAAGTTATCAGGCAAGAGACCCAGTACTTC